This T cell receptor beta chain was recovered during a study of cytomegalovirus exposure and HLA in healthy donors. At the level of the study: Earlier work reported roughly 120 million unique TCR beta sequences from approximately 180 million T cells. Findings and limits, study-wide: There were some public TCRs occurring in many donors, but most TCR sequences were rare. Later analysis demonstrated an association between a missense DCLRE1C variant and TCR beta V- and J-gene trimming.

PCR involved 60 Vbeta and 13 Jbeta primers. Produced via immunoSEQ multiplex PCR; TCRdb's table is partial and in-frame only. In the table there are 150,000 to 200,000 clones, about 84% of which are singletons. The germline V gene has CDR1 GTSNPN and CDR2 SVGIG (reference sequence). The CDR3 runs 13 residues. Worth noting for this clone: Its target is unknown.

Sequences were obtained from PBMCs. The chain uses TRBV30 and TRBJ2-5, with 9 bases that match TRBD2. Near its end, the DNA agrees better with TRBJ2-7, so the J call may be wrong. The clonotype was recovered from a middle-aged man in good health and CMV-seropositive. This CDR3 is CAWSVASGAEQYF. In DNA form, the CDR3 reads TGTGCCTGGAGTGTAGCTAGCGGGGCCGAGCAGTACTTC.